These T cell receptor beta chains were read from a single sample in a study of OX40 agonist ivuxolimab in advanced cancers. The assay was immunoSEQ multiplex PCR, and TCRdb's table has in-frame clones only and misses some. Of about 82,000 clones listed, about nine tenths are singletons. The sequences come from CD4+ or CD8+ T cells sorted from blood, collected in a trial of the OX40 agonist ivuxolimab. The receptors stem from an adult with an advanced solid tumor such as melanoma, head and neck, liver or kidney cancer. Both conserved end residues are part of each CDR3. A D gene is named only where the DNA matches it firmly. The listing skips clone size in some rows; elsewhere it reads once, few, many or a size class.

>TRBJ1-2|-|TRBV5-1|-
TGCGCCAGCACCCGGGACAATATGTATGGCTACACCTTC
CASTRDNMYGYTF
>TRBJ1-2|-|TRBV11-2|once
TGTGCCAGCAGCGATCCAACTAACTATGGCTACACCTTC
CASSDPTNYGYTF
>TRBJ2-1|-|TRBV7-8|-
TGTGCCAGCAGCTTCAGCGCTGGTGAGCAGTTCTTC
CASSFSAGEQFF
>TRBJ1-1|-|TRBV5-1|once
TGCGCCAGCAGCTTGGGCTCGGGACAGAACACTGAAGCTTTCTTT
CASSLGSGQNTEAFF
>TRBJ2-7|TRBD2|TRBV19|-
TGTGCCAGTAGTAGCGGGAGAGGGTACGAGCAGTACTTC
CASSSGRGYEQYF
>TRBJ2-1|-|TRBV11-1|-
TGTGCCAGCAGCTTAGACAGGAGCTCCTACAATGAGCAGTTCTTC
CASSLDRSSYNEQFF
>TRBJ1-4|-|TRBV7-9|-
TGTGCCAGCAGCTACTCAAGGGACACTAATGAAAAACTGTTTTTT
CASSYSRDTNEKLFF
>TRBJ2-7|-|TRBV4-1|-
TGCGCCAGCAGCCAAGGCTTAGACGAGCAGTACTTC
CASSQGLDEQYF
>TRBJ1-1|-|TRBV6-5|once
TGTGCCAGCAGTTACGTGGGGGCTACTGAAGCTTTCTTT
CASSYVGATEAFF
>TRBJ2-7|TRBD1|TRBV15|-
TGTGCCACCAGCAGAGTCGGGACAGGGTCCTACGAGCAGTACTTC
CATSRVGTGSYEQYF
>TRBJ2-7|-|TRBV27|-
TGTGCCAGCGGAGGACAGAGCTCCTACGAGCAGTACTTC
CASGGQSSYEQYF
>TRBJ2-7|TRBD2|TRBV9|-
TGTGCCAGCAGCCCCTCTAGCGGCCTATACGAGCAGTACTTC
CASSPSSGLYEQYF
>TRBJ2-3|-|TRBV15|-
TGTGCCACCAGCCCTCTATTAGGGAGTCTTGATACGCAGTATTTT
CATSPLLGSLDTQYF
>TRBJ1-1|-|TRBV28|-
TGTGCCAGCACCCCTCCAGGCGGTCTCGTAGCGGCTTTCTTT
CASTPPGGLVAAFF
>TRBJ2-1|TRBD2|TRBV9|-
TGTGCCAGCAGCTCAGAGGGGACTAGCGTCAATGAGCAGTTCTTC
CASSSEGTSVNEQFF
>TRBJ2-3|-|TRBV11-1|-
TGTGCCTCGAAGGCCTGGGGCACAGATACGCAGTATTTT
CASKAWGTDTQYF
>TRBJ1-1|-|TRBV28|-
TGTGCCAGCAGTTTGGGGGGGGCACTGAACACTGAAGCTTTCTTT
CASSLGGALNTEAFF
>TRBJ2-3|TRBD2|TRBV29-1|-
TGCAGCGTTGGCCCGGGAGGAACAGATACGCAGTATTTT
CSVGPGGTDTQYF
>TRBJ1-2|-|TRBV6-4|-
TGTGCCAGCAGTTTAACAGTGAACTATGGCTACACCTTC
CASSLTVNYGYTF
>TRBJ2-7|-|TRBV5-4|-
TGTGCCAGCAGCTCCGGACAGTACTACGAGCAGTACTTC
CASSSGQYYEQYF
>TRBJ2-7|-|TRBV7-9|once
TGTGCCAGCAGCTTAGGGGCAGTTGGTGCCTACGAGCAGTACTTC
CASSLGAVGAYEQYF
>TRBJ1-2|TRBD1|TRBV6-6|-
TGTGCCAGCACCCCGGACAGGGCAATCTATGGCTACACCTTC
CASTPDRAIYGYTF
>TRBJ2-5|TRBD1|TRBV11-3|-
TGTGCCAGCAGCTCGGGACAGGCGCTTCAAGAGACCCAGTACTTC
CASSSGQALQETQYF
>TRBJ1-1|-|TRBV5-1|once
TGCGCCAGCAGTGTCTCGAGGGGCCGTGAAGCTTTCTTT
CASSVSRGREAFF
>TRBJ2-3|TRBD2|TRBV27|-
TGTGCCAGCAGCTCCCGGACTAGCGGTCCCACAGATACGCAGTATTTT
CASSSRTSGPTDTQYF
>TRBJ2-2|TRBD2|TRBV27|-
TGTGCCAGCAGTTTATATCCATCACTAGCGGGAGGGGTTAACACCGGGGAGCTGTTTTTT
CASSLYPSLAGGVNTGELFF
>TRBJ2-1|-|TRBV21-1|-
TGTGCCAGCAGACCGGGTCCGTTCTTC
CASRPGPFF
>TRBJ2-7|-|TRBV7-8|-
TGTGCCAGCAGCTTTGCACCCTCCTACGAGCAGTACTTC
CASSFAPSYEQYF
>TRBJ2-6|-|TRBV9|-
TGTGCCAGCAGCGTAACCGGACTTGGATCCTCCGGGGCCAACGTCCTGACTTTC
CASSVTGLGSSGANVLTF
>TRBJ2-3|-|TRBV28|-
TGTGCCAGCAGTCCCCGTTTAGCGAGGAGATCTGGAGATACGCAGTATTTT
CASSPRLARRSGDTQYF
>TRBJ1-3|TRBD1|TRBV6-1|-
TGTGCCAGCAACCGTGAGGGGGCTGACACCATATATTTT
CASNREGADTIYF
>TRBJ1-2|-|TRBV11-3|few
TGTGCCAGCAGCTTAGGCACCAACTATGGCTACACCTTC
CASSLGTNYGYTF
>TRBJ2-7|TRBD1|TRBV5-6|-
TGTGCCAGCAGTCCGGGACAGGTCTACGAGCAGTACTTC
CASSPGQVYEQYF
>TRBJ1-1|-|TRBV27|-
TGTGCCTCCTTGGGAGATAAAGCTTTCTTT
CASLGDKAFF
>TRBJ1-5|-|TRBV27|few
TGTGCCAGCAGTTTATCGTCCCCAGGTCAGCCCCAGCATTTT
CASSLSSPGQPQHF
>TRBJ1-5|-|TRBV27|-
TGTGCCAGCAGTTGGGGGATCGATCAGCCCCAGCATTTT
CASSWGIDQPQHF
>TRBJ2-7|-|TRBV7-8|once
TGTGCCAGCAGCTTAGTGGTCAGGGGGGCCTACGAGCAGTACTTC
CASSLVVRGAYEQYF
>TRBJ2-7|TRBD2|TRBV19|-
TGTGCCAGTAGTATCACTAGCGGTGGTTACGAGCAGTACTTC
CASSITSGGYEQYF
>TRBJ2-5|TRBD2|TRBV7-9|-
TGTGCCAGCAGCCCCACCGGGACTAGACAAGAGACCCAGTACTTC
CASSPTGTRQETQYF
>TRBJ1-2|TRBD1|TRBV28|-
TGTGCCAGCAGGACGCAGGGGGCGAGGACTAACTATGGCTACACCTTC
CASRTQGARTNYGYTF
>TRBJ1-5|-|TRBV2|-
TGTGCCAGCAGTGAAGTGGCAGATCAGCCCCAGCATTTT
CASSEVADQPQHF
>TRBJ1-2|-|TRBV19|few
TGTGCCAGTTTCTCCGGCGGGGGTGGCTACACCTTC
CASFSGGGGYTF
>TRBJ2-3|TRBD1|TRBV11-3|-
TGTGCCAGCAGCCCCGGGACAGCAGATACGCAGTATTTT
CASSPGTADTQYF
>TRBJ2-1|-|TRBV18|-
TGTGCCAGCTCACCACCAACAGACTACAATGAGCAGTTCTTC
CASSPPTDYNEQFF
>TRBJ2-5|-|TRBV10-1|-
TGCGCCAGCAGCGATGAGCGGGACAACGAAGAGACCCAGTACTTC
CASSDERDNEETQYF
>TRBJ1-1|-|TRBV4-2|once
TGTGCCAGCAGCCCTCAAAATACTGAAGCTTTCTTT
CASSPQNTEAFF
>TRBJ2-1|-|TRBV19|-
TGTGCCAGTAGTATAAGTCGAGGGGGGAATGAGCAGTTCTTC
CASSISRGGNEQFF
>TRBJ2-5|-|TRBV4-1|-
TGCGCCAGCAGCCAAGAAGGGGGGTTCGAGACCCAGTACTTC
CASSQEGGFETQYF
>TRBJ2-3|TRBD1|TRBV29-1|-
TGCAGCACCCGACAGGGGGTAGACACAGATACGCAGTATTTT
CSTRQGVDTDTQYF
>TRBJ2-5|-|TRBV15|-
TGTGCCACCAGCAGAGACCTTTTCTTCTCGGGACGCGAAGAGACCCAGTACTTC
CATSRDLFFSGREETQYF
>TRBJ2-3|TRBD2|TRBV9|-
TGTGCCAGCAGCGTAGGAGGTAGCGGGAGTGTAACAGATACGCAGTATTTT
CASSVGGSGSVTDTQYF
>TRBJ2-7|-|TRBV28|-
TGTGCCAGCAGTTCATTTAGGCTAGCGCCCTACGAGCAGTACTTC
CASSSFRLAPYEQYF
>TRBJ2-5|TRBD2|TRBV29-1|-
TGCAGCGTAGAGGGACTAGCGGGAGTTCGGCAAGAGACCCAGTACTTC
CSVEGLAGVRQETQYF
>TRBJ1-1|TRBD1|TRBV10-3|few
TGTGCCACCTCTACAGGGGGCGCAACTGAAGCTTTCTTT
CATSTGGATEAFF